These 19 T cell receptor beta chains came from one sample sequenced in a study of blood T cell repertoires in COVID-19. Some clones are missing from TCRdb's copy, which holds only in-frame ones; the method was immunoSEQ multiplex PCR. The sample includes around 700,000 clones, around 90% of them seen just once. Sequencing input: peripheral blood. Receptors were obtained from a woman aged 18-29 years with acute or convalescent COVID-19.

V is TRBV6-1 and J is TRBJ2-2; a weak D match, TRBD2 (6 bases). V lost 1 base to trimming and J lost 6 bases, with 12 bases between them. Germline V gives CDR1 MNHNS, CDR2 SASEGT. The CDR3 has 15 residues. Here the CDR3 DNA reads TGTGCCAGCAGTGAAGAGGGAGGTTCTGCCGGGGAGCTGTTTTTT. Protein: CASSEEGGSAGELFF.

Turning to this clone: The sample contains more than one DNA sequence encoding this CDR3. The V gene is TRBV6-5, the J gene TRBJ1-3; D gene ambiguous. Trimming shortened V by 2 bases and J by 1 base, and 6 bases separated the two germline ends. From germline, CDR1 is MNHEY and CDR2 SVGAGI. The CDR3 length is 14 residues. The CDR3 region has the DNA TGTGCCAGCAGTTACAGCGAGTCTGGAAACACCATATATTTT. As protein: CASSYSESGNTIYF.

The chain couples TRBV5-5 to TRBJ1-1; unclear D gene. There are 15 residues in the CDR3. CDR1 and CDR2 from the germline V gene are SGHKS and YYEKEE (reference sequence). Trimming cost V 1 base and J 0 bases, with 10 bases left between them. Here the CDR3 DNA reads TGTGCCAGCAGCTTGATTCCGGGGTTGAACACTGAAGCTTTCTTT. It encodes CASSLIPGLNTEAFF.

The chain employs TRBV19 and TRBJ1-1, with D possibly TRBD1 on 5 matching bases. CDR1 and CDR2 from the germline V gene are LNHDA and SQIVND (reference sequence). The ends were cut back, 11 bases at V and 0 bases at J, with 25 bases in the middle. The CDR3 is 17 residues long. This CDR3 reads CAGPWRGGDLMNTEAFF. In DNA form, the CDR3 reads TGTGCCGGACCCTGGAGGGGCGGGGACCTGATGAACACTGAAGCTTTCTTT.

This rearrangement joins TRBV7-2 to TRBJ2-1; TRBD2 matches 10 bases. The CDR3 consists of 13 residues. Trimming cost V 5 bases and J 9 bases; bases outside gene matches: 4. The germline CDR1 and CDR2 sequences are SGHTA and FQGNSA. CDR3 coding DNA: TGTGCCAGCAGCCCAGCTAGCGGGGGTGAGCAGTTCTTC. Translated: CASSPASGGEQFF.

The chain uses TRBV5-5 and TRBJ1-1, with D perhaps TRBD1 (5 bases). Trimming left V 6 bases short and J 5 bases short, with 14 bases between. Germline CDR1 SGHKS, CDR2 YYEKEE (reference sequence). CDR3 length equals 13 residues. The CDR3 DNA is TGTGCCAGCAACGTCGGGGGAAAAACTGAAGCTTTCTTT. This codes for CASNVGGKTEAFF.

Remarks on this clone: Other DNA sequences of this sample code for an identical CDR3. The chain uses TRBV6-2 or TRBV6-3 and TRBJ1-5; a possible D gene is TRBD1 (6 bases). In germline, CDR1 is MNHEY, CDR2 SVGEGT. Trimming removed 5 bases from V and 1 base from J, with 12 bases in between. This CDR3 spans 15 amino acids. CDR3 DNA: TGTGCCAGCAGTCCCGGGACATACAGCAATCAGCCCCAGCATTTT. Its translation is CASSPGTYSNQPQHF.

The chain carries TRBV12-5 and TRBJ1-2; no definite D call. V lost 1 base and J 4 bases, leaving 19 bases between the germline ends. There are 17 residues in the CDR3. Germline V lookup: CDR1 LGHNT, CDR2 FRNRAP. The CDR3, as DNA: TGTGCTAGTGGTTTGGGTGTGGTGTCACCGCTAGTCTATGGCTACACCTTC. Protein: CASGLGVVSPLVYGYTF.

The chain couples TRBV5-1 to TRBJ1-2, with D unresolved. V was cut by 3 bases and J by 0 bases, with 15 bases left in between. This CDR3 has 16 residues. Germline values: CDR1 SGHRS, CDR2 YFSETQ. CDR3 protein: CASSSPREDANYGYTF. Written as DNA, the CDR3 is TGCGCCAGCAGCTCCCCGAGGGAAGACGCTAACTATGGCTACACCTTC.

This sequence joins TRBV5-6 and TRBJ2-2; D not certain. CDR1 and CDR2 from the germline V gene are SGHDT and YYEEEE. With 4 bases removed from V and 0 bases from J, the gap between germline ends came to 10 bases. CDR3 length equals 15 residues. The CDR3 DNA reads TGTGCCAGCAGCACTATCGACTCGAACACCGGGGAGCTGTTTTTT. It translates to CASSTIDSNTGELFF.

The table lists this clone with a count of one. The chain carries TRBV6-5 and TRBJ1-2; 7 bases fit TRBD1. Germline V lookup: CDR1 MNHEY, CDR2 SVGAGI. This CDR3 region has 15 residues. The V segment lost 6 bases and the J segment 4 bases; nucleotides outside the gene matches: 11. The CDR3 bases are TGTGCCAGCAGGCCCCCGGACAGGCCTATCTATGGCTACACCTTC. Its translation: CASRPPDRPIYGYTF.

The J gene is TRBJ1-1, the V gene TRBV6-5; D ambiguous. Germline CDR1 is MNHEY and CDR2 is SVGAGI. The CDR3 length is 13 residues. With 8 bases removed from V and 4 bases from J, the gap between germline ends came to 14 bases. The DNA of the CDR3 is TGTGCCAGCCTGGGGTCGAGGGTCACTGAAGCTTTCTTT. Amino acids: CASLGSRVTEAFF.

The chain carries TRBV18 and TRBJ2-7; D is undetermined. V lost 6 bases to trimming and J lost 3 bases, with 9 bases between them. The CDR3 runs 12 residues. The germline gives CDR1 KGHSH, CDR2 LQKENI. CDR3 in DNA: TGTGCCAGCTCGGAGAACAACTACGAGCAGTACTTC. Translation gives CASSENNYEQYF.

The V gene is TRBV6-5, the J gene TRBJ1-1; D possibly corresponds to TRBD1 (6 bases). Trimming removed 2 bases at V and 4 bases at J, with 8 bases between. Germline CDR1 reads MNHEY; CDR2 reads SVGAGI. CDR3 length: 13 residues. The CDR3 DNA reads as TGTGCCAGCAGTTACGGGGACATCACTGAAGCTTTCTTT. Encoded protein: CASSYGDITEAFF.

The chain uses TRBV18 and TRBJ2-1, with 10 bases aligning to TRBD1. The V segment lost 6 bases and the J segment 10 bases; nucleotides outside the gene matches: 9. This CDR3 comprises 14 residues. Germline V gene data show CDR1 as KGHSH and CDR2 as LQKENI. The CDR3, as DNA: TGTGCCAGCTCGCCCTCCGGGACAGGGGACGAGCAGTTCTTC. Its translation is CASSPSGTGDEQFF.

The chain has TRBV18 and TRBJ2-7; possibly TRBD2 for D (6 bases). CDR3 length: 13 amino acids. Germline loops: CDR1 KGHSH, CDR2 LQKENI. Trimming shortened V by 3 bases and J by 6 bases, and 12 bases separated the two germline ends. CDR3 protein: CASSPAGRGEQYF. The CDR3 region has the DNA TGTGCCAGCTCACCGGCGGGACGAGGCGAGCAGTACTTC.

On this clone itself: This likely comes from a read error, as the CDR3 has no conserved phenylalanine or tryptophan at its end. It is unclear where the CDR3 begins or ends on the DNA, so no DNA is shown, and the CDR3 is as TCRdb lists it. The rearrangement uses TRBV14 and TRBJ2-7; the DNA was not used to check the table's D call, TRBD2. The CDR3 adds up to 13 amino acids, both ends counted. Germline-derived CDR1 and CDR2 are SGHDN and FVKESK. CDR3 region: CASSPNSGGTPSL.

The V gene is TRBV24-1, the J gene TRBJ1-2; 9 bases fit TRBD1. J gave up 4 bases and V 10 bases, and 9 bases lay outside the gene matches. This CDR3 has 14 residues. Germline V gene data show CDR1 as KGHDR and CDR2 as SFDVKD. The CDR3 sequence is CATSPGTGFYGYTF. The CDR3 DNA follows: TGTGCCACAAGTCCCGGGACAGGGTTCTATGGCTACACCTTC.

The chain couples TRBV14 to TRBJ1-1; tentatively, D is TRBD1 (5 bases). The V gene lost 7 bases and the J gene lost 0 bases, with 9 bases spanning the gap. The CDR3 is 13 residues long. Germline V gives CDR1 SGHDN, CDR2 FVKESK. The CDR3 loop is CASKTGMNTEAFF. The CDR3 DNA reads TGTGCCAGCAAAACAGGCATGAACACTGAAGCTTTCTTT.